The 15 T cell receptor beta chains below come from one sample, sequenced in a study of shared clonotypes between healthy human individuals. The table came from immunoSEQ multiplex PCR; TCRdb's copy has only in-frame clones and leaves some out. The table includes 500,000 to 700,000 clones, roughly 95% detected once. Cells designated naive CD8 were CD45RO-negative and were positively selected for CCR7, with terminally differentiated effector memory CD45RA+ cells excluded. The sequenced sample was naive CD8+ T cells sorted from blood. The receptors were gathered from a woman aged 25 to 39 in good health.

In DNA form, the CDR3 reads TGTGCCAGCGGCCCTTTCGGCGGGGCTACCTACGAGCAGTACTTC. It codes for CASGPFGGATYEQYF. The rearrangement joins TRBV7-2 to TRBJ2-7; a possible D gene is TRBD2 (6 bases). V was cut by 8 bases and J by 2 bases, with 19 bases left in between. CDR3 length equals 15 residues. The germline CDR1 and CDR2 sequences are SGHTA and FQGNSA.

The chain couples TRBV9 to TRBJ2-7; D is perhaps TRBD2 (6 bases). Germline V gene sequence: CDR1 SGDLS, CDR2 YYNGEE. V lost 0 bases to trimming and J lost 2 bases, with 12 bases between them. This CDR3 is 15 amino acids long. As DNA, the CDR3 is TGTGCCAGCAGCGTAGATGGGACTCCCACCTACGAGCAGTACTTC. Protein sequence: CASSVDGTPTYEQYF.

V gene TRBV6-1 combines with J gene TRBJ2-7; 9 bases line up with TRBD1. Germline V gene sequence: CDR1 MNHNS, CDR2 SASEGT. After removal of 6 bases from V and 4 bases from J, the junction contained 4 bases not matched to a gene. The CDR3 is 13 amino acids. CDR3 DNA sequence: TGTGCCAGCAGGGCCGGGACAGGGTACGAGCAGTACTTC. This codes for CASRAGTGYEQYF.

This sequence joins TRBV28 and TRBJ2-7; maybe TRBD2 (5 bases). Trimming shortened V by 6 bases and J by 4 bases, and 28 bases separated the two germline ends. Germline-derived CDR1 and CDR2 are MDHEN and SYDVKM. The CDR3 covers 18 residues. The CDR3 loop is CASSQTIPNNRLPYEQYF. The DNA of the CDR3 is TGTGCCAGCAGCCAAACCATCCCAAACAACAGACTACCATACGAGCAGTACTTC.

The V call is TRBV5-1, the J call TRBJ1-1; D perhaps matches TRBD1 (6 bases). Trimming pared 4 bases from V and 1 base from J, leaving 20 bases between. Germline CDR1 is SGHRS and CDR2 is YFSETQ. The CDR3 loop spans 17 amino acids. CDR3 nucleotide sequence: TGCGCCAGCAGCAAAAACAGGGAAGTGGCAGGGAACACTGAAGCTTTCTTT. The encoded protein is CASSKNREVAGNTEAFF. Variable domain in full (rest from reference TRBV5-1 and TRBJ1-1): KAGVTQTPRYLIKTRGQQVTLSCSPISGHRSVSWYQQTPGQGLQFLFEYFSETQRNKGNFPGRFSGRQFSNSRSEMNVSTLELGDSALYLCASSKNREVAGNTEAFFGQGTRLTVV.

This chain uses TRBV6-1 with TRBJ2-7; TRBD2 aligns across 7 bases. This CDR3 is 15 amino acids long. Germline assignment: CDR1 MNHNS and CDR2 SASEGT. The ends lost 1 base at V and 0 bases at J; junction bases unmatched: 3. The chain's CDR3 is CASSEGTRSSYEQYF. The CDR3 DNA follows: TGTGCCAGCAGTGAAGGGACTAGATCCTCCTACGAGCAGTACTTC.

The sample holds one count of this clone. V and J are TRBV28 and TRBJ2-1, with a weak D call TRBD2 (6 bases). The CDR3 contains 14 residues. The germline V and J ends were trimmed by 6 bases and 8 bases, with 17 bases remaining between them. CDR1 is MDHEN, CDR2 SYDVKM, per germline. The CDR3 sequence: CASSLSGGDDEQFF. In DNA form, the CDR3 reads TGTGCCAGCAGCCTATCCGGGGGTGACGATGAGCAGTTCTTC.

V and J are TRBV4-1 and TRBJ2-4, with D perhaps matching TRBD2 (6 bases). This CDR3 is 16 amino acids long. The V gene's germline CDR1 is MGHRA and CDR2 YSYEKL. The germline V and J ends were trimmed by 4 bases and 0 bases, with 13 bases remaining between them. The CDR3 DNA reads TGCGCCAGCAGCCTAGCGGACGCCCTAGCCAAAAACATTCAGTACTTC. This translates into CASSLADALAKNIQYF.

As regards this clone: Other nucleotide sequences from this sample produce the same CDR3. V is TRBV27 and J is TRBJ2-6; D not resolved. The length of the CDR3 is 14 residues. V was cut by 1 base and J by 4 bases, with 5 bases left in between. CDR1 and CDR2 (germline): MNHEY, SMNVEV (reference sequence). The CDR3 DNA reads TGTGCCAGCAGTTTATTATCCGGGGCCAACGTCCTGACTTTC. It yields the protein CASSLLSGANVLTF. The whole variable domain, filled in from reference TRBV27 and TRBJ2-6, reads EAQVTQNPRYLITVTGKKLTVTCSQNMNHEYMSWYRQDPGLGLRQIYYSMNVEVTDKGDVPEGYKVSRKEKRNFPLILESPSPNQTSLYFCASSLLSGANVLTFGAGSRLTVL.

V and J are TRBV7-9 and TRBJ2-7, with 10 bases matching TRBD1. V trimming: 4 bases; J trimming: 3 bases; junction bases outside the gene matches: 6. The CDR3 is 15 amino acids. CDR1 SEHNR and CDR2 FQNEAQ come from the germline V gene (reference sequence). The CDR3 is CASSSAGTGDYEQYF. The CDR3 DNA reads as TGTGCCAGCAGCTCAGCCGGGACAGGGGACTACGAGCAGTACTTC.

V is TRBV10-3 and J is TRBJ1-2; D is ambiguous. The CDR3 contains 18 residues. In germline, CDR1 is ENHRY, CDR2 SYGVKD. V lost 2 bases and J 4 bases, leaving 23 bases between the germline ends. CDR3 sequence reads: CAISEENHLGTGVYGYTF. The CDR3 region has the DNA TGTGCCATCAGTGAGGAGAACCACTTGGGCACGGGAGTCTATGGCTACACCTTC.

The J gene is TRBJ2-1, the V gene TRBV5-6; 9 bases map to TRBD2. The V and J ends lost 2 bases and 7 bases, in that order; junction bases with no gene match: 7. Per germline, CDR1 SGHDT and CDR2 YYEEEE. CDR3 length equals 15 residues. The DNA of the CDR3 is TGTGCCAGCAGCTTTGGTGCGGGAGGGAAGAATGAGCAGTTCTTC. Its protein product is CASSFGAGGKNEQFF. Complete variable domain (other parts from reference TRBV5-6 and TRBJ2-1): DAGVTQSPTHLIKTRGQQVTLRCSPKSGHDTVSWYQQALGQGPQFIFQYYEEEERQRGNFPDRFSGHQFPNYSSELNVNALLLGDSALYLCASSFGAGGKNEQFFGPGTRLTVL.

CDR3: CASSPTGLAEDSGANVLTF. The CDR3 DNA is TGTGCCAGCTCACCTACAGGACTAGCGGAAGACTCTGGGGCCAACGTCCTGACTTTC. This chain connects TRBV18 to TRBJ2-6; 10 bases match TRBD2. With V trimmed by 3 bases and J by 0 bases, 8 bases remained unmatched. The CDR3 runs 19 residues. The germline V gene encodes CDR1 KGHSH and CDR2 LQKENI. Together with reference TRBV18 and TRBJ2-6, the CDR3 gives the full variable domain: NAGVMQNPRHLVRRRGQEARLRCSPMKGHSHVYWYRQLPEEGLKFMVYLQKENIIDESGMPKERFSAEFPKEGPSILRIQQVVRGDSAAYFCASSPTGLAEDSGANVLTFGAGSRLTVL.

DNA of the CDR3: TGTGCCACTAGAGCAGAGTACTCCTACAATGAGCAGTTCTTC. Translating gives CATRAEYSYNEQFF. J is TRBJ2-1 and V is TRBV28, with D hard to call. V was trimmed by 10 bases and J by 0 bases, leaving 13 bases between them. Germline V lookup: CDR1 MDHEN, CDR2 SYDVKM. The CDR3 totals 14 residues.

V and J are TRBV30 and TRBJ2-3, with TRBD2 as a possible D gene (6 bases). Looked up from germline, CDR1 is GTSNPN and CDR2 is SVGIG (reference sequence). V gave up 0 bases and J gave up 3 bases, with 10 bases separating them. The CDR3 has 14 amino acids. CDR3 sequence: CAWSVILATDTQYF. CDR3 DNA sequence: TGTGCCTGGAGTGTAATTCTAGCGACAGATACGCAGTATTTT.